The clone carrying this T cell receptor beta chain is medium-sized by share. The antigen is unknown. The sorted Tregs were CD4+CD25+CD127-/low cells. Full-length variable regions came from constant-region reverse primers plus semi-nested Nested Universal Primer A PCR. One entry per CDR3 protein results from TCRdb running MiXCR on the 5' RACE reads. The data show about 10,000 distinct CDR3 sequences, just over 25% seen once. The ends were cut back, 5 bases at V and 4 bases at J, with 17 bases in the middle. Germline CDR1 and CDR2: LNHDA and SQIVND (reference sequence). This CDR3 is 15 amino acids long. The study, taken as a whole, reports: Whole repertoires were not studied in the larger cohort, only one V-J beta rearrangement. Tumor Tregs overlapped most with tumor, then blood, naive CD4+ cells. The TCR gene usage of tumor memory CD4+ T cells clustered together with blood and lymph node memory CD4+ cells and with lymph node naive CD4+ cells.

The sequence came from a female donor with breast cancer. Sequenced material: Tregs sorted from blood. This rearrangement joins TRBV19 to TRBJ1-1; perhaps TRBD1 as D (5 bases). CDR3 nucleotide sequence: TGTGCCAGTAGTGCCTTCCGGGGGGACCTCACTGAAGCTTTCTTT. Protein sequence: CASSAFRGDLTEAFF.